This T cell receptor beta chain was identified in a study of T-cell memory formation after mild COVID-19. TCRdb called the 5' RACE reads again in MiXCR, with one record for every CDR3 protein. The top ten hold approximately 8.4% of the sample, which has about 600,000 distinct CDR3 sequences, less than 25% seen once. CDR3 size: 15 residues. Deletions cut 5 bases from V and 6 bases from J, with 18 bases between. Per the germline V gene, CDR1 is SEHNR and CDR2 is FQNEAQ (reference sequence). This sequence originates from an adult woman who had mild COVID-19 (a few samples of this study predate the infection). Cell type and time point are not known. The genes are TRBV7-9 and TRBJ2-3; D ambiguous. Sequencing was performed on PBMCs or a T cell subset sorted from them (not recorded which). This CDR3 reads CASSTSEETLDTQYF. The CDR3 bases are TGTGCCAGCAGCACCAGCGAGGAAACCCTCGATACGCAGTATTTT.